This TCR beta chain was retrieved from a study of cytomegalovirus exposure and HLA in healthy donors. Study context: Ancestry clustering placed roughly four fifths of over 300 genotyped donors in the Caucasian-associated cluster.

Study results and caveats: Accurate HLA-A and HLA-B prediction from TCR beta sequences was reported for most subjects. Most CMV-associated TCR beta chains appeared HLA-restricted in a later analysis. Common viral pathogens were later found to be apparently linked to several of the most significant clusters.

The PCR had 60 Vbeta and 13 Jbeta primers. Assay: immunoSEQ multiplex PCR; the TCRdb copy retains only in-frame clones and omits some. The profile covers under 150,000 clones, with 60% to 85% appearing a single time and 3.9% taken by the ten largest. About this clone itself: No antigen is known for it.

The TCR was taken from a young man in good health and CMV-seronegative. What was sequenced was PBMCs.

The CDR3 DNA reads TGTGCCAGCTCACCAGACAACCTAAACTATGGCTACACCTTC. It translates to CASSPDNLNYGYTF. This chain uses TRBV18 with TRBJ1-2; D is ambiguous. Trimming left V 2 bases short and J 2 bases short, with 9 bases between. Germline CDR1 and CDR2: KGHSH and LQKENI. This CDR3 has 14 amino acids. Looking up the rest from reference TRBV18 and TRBJ1-2 gives the full variable domain: NAGVMQNPRHLVRRRGQEARLRCSPMKGHSHVYWYRQLPEEGLKFMVYLQKENIIDESGMPKERFSAEFPKEGPSILRIQQVVRGDSAAYFCASSPDNLNYGYTFGSGTRLTVV.